The 9 T cell receptor beta chains in this list originate from one sample, sequenced in a study of vaccination and CD4 T cells after COVID-19 (dated by TCRdb to between 2022 and 2023). These receptors' antigens are unknown. The treatment or condition label, read with the paper, signifies: roughly 11-day PBMC culture with coronavirus spike peptide pools or control peptides (ViraFEST assay). Libraries were constructed by PCR. Sequencing relied on an Illumina iSeq 100. TCR sequencing of DNA from cultured CD4+ T cells used the Oncomine TCR Beta short-read assay at the Johns Hopkins FTIC core. The public reads were reprocessed in TCRdb via fastp at Q25 and MiXCR, keeping in-frame beta chains. Rows merge per CDR3 protein into single entries with the most common DNA and genes. Within this sample are 7,000 to 9,000 distinct CDR3 sequences, with 55% to 60% of them counted one time only. Together, the top ten hold 7.3% of the sample.

The sample comprised CD4+ T cells from blood, cultured in vitro. Source of these receptors: a human donor who had recovered from COVID-19.

This chain connects TRBV24-1 to TRBJ1-5; 8 bases match TRBD1. CDR1 and CDR2 (germline): KGHDR, SFDVKD. This CDR3 spans 14 amino acids. V shed 7 bases, J shed 2 bases, and the junction held 3 bases outside the gene matches. The CDR3 region is CATSLTGGNQPQHF. CDR3 nucleotide sequence: TGTGCCACCAGCCTGACAGGGGGCAATCAGCCCCAGCATTTT.

This clonotype appeared a few times. This chain links TRBV2 with TRBJ2-1; 9 bases align to TRBD2. This CDR3 contains 14 residues. After removal of 4 bases from V and 9 bases from J, the junction contained 7 bases not matched to a gene. Germline CDR1 SNHLY, CDR2 FYNNEI. CDR3 sequence reads: CASSGRGGKAEQFF. In DNA, the CDR3 is TGTGCCAGCAGTGGGCGGGGGGGGAAGGCTGAGCAGTTCTTC.

The gene calls are TRBV7-2 and TRBJ1-1; D is unclear. Trimming left V 6 bases short and J 1 base short, with 12 bases between. Germline V gene data show CDR1 as SGHTA and CDR2 as FQGNSA. The length of the CDR3 is 14 residues. DNA for the CDR3: TGTGCCAGCAGGCCCCGAGGGTGGAACACTGAAGCTTTCTTT. Translating gives CASRPRGWNTEAFF. Variable domain in full (rest from reference TRBV7-2 and TRBJ1-1): GAGVSQSPSNKVTEKGKDVELRCDPISGHTALYWYRQSLGQGLEFLIYFQGNSAPDKSGLPSDRFSAERTGGSVSTLTIQRTQQEDSAVYLCASRPRGWNTEAFFGQGTRLTVV.

Note on this clonotype: It is unclear where the CDR3 begins or ends on the DNA, so no DNA is shown, and the CDR3 is as TCRdb lists it. V usage is TRBV6-5 and J usage is TRBJ2-3; the table's D call of TRBD1 was not tested on the DNA. CDR1 is MNHEY and CDR2 is SVGAGI in the germline V gene. The CDR3 region is 15 residues in length, termini included. The CDR3 is CASSSVRGRGNTQYF.

This clonotype was seen more than once but under ten times. The chain joins TRBV20-1 to TRBJ1-2, with D possibly TRBD1 on 6 matching bases. The CDR3 has 13 amino acids. Trimming left V 6 bases short and J 2 bases short, with 13 bases between. Germline-derived CDR1 and CDR2 are DFQATT and SNEGSKA (reference sequence). In DNA, the CDR3 is TGCAGTGCCCCATCGGGGGCGAACTATGGCTACACCTTC. Protein: CSAPSGANYGYTF.

The chain employs TRBV20-1 and TRBJ2-7; 8 bases are shared with TRBD2. The V gene end was trimmed by 4 bases and the J gene end by 4 bases; junction bases not matched to a gene: 15. The CDR3 consists of 16 residues. Germline lookup yields CDR1 DFQATT and CDR2 SNEGSKA (reference sequence). This chain's CDR3 is CSAIFTLGGRRYEQYF. CDR3 nucleotides: TGCAGTGCTATATTTACCCTAGGCGGGAGGAGGTACGAGCAGTACTTC.

The chain recombines TRBV6-5 with TRBJ1-5; the D is unclear. This CDR3 is built from 13 residues. The ends were cut back, 2 bases at V and 6 bases at J, with 8 bases in the middle. Germline V gene sequence: CDR1 MNHEY, CDR2 SVGAGI. In DNA, the CDR3 is TGTGCCAGCAGTTACGTTGAGGGTCAGCCCCAGCATTTT. Protein product: CASSYVEGQPQHF.

V and J are TRBV28 and TRBJ1-1, with D unresolved. Germline V lookup: CDR1 MDHEN, CDR2 SYDVKM. Trimming left V 2 bases short and J 6 bases short, with 7 bases between. The CDR3 loop spans 12 amino acids. For the CDR3, the DNA is TGTGCCAGCAGTTTAACCACGGCTGAAGCTTTCTTT. This codes for CASSLTTAEAFF.

This rearrangement joins TRBV6-2 or TRBV6-3 to TRBJ2-1; D gene uncertain. V was cut by 8 bases and J by 0 bases, with 14 bases left in between. The CDR3 has 15 amino acids. CDR1 and CDR2 (germline): MNHEY, SVGEGT. The CDR3 DNA reads as TGTGCCAGCCTCCGGGCCTCCGGCTCCTACAATGAGCAGTTCTTC. It is translated as CASLRASGSYNEQFF.